This TCR beta chain was identified during a study of T cells in Graves' hyperthyroidism and ophthalmopathy. For the study at large: Peripheral blood was drawn at first diagnosis, prior to all treatment.

V lost 4 bases and J 6 bases, leaving 13 bases between the germline ends. The germline gives CDR1 MDHEN, CDR2 SYDVKM. The CDR3 has 13 residues. TCR beta CDR3 region amplification was performed from RNA transcripts. During a first-round RT-PCR of the TCR CDR3, the HTBI primer set was used. TCRdb re-called the multiplex PCR reads with MiXCR, one entry per CDR3 protein. The data show fewer than 250,000 distinct CDR3 sequences, 16% seen once. This clonotype has ten or more counts. Antigen specificity is unknown. Investigators excluded patients with uncontrolled infection, other autoimmune disease, pregnancy or lactation. General study findings and limits: Ophthalmopathy was predicted by the model a median of roughly 6 months ahead of onset. In the analysis, a 13 V-J model separated ophthalmopathy from stable hyperthyroidism.

Specimen: blood. The origin of this receptor is a woman aged 18 to 35 with Graves' ophthalmopathy. This sequence joins TRBV28 and TRBJ2-7, with D uncertain. The CDR3 protein is CASSSSTPTEQYF. The CDR3 DNA follows: TGTGCCAGCAGTTCGTCGACGCCAACCGAGCAGTACTTC. The full variable domain, with the rest looked up from reference TRBV28 and TRBJ2-7, is DVKVTQSSRYLVKRTGEKVFLECVQDMDHENMFWYRQDPGLGLRLIYFSYDVKMKEKGDIPEGYSVSREKKERFSLILESASTNQTSMYLCASSSSTPTEQYFGPGTRLTVT.